The 9 T cell receptor beta chains in this list originate from one sample, sequenced in a study of cytomegalovirus exposure and HLA in healthy donors. PCR amplification relied on 60 Vbeta primers (plus 13 Jbeta primers). The table came from immunoSEQ multiplex PCR; TCRdb's copy has only in-frame clones and leaves some out. The table records 98,000 or so clones, approximately 79% of them present only once. Sequencing was carried out using PBMCs. The origin of the receptors is a man aged 55 to 70 in good health and CMV-seropositive.

This rearrangement joins TRBV5-1 to TRBJ2-3; no definite D call. Germline V gene data show CDR1 as SGHRS and CDR2 as YFSETQ. This CDR3 spans 15 amino acids. The V end lost 2 bases, the J end lost 1 base, and 11 bases lay between the germline ends. The CDR3, as DNA: TGCGCCAGCAGCTTAACTATAGTAGGCACAGATACGCAGTATTTT. Its protein is CASSLTIVGTDTQYF.

The J gene is TRBJ2-1, the V gene TRBV5-1, with a tentative D call TRBD1 (6 bases). The V end was cut by 6 bases, the J end by 9 bases, with 16 bases between. Per germline, CDR1 SGHRS and CDR2 YFSETQ. CDR3 length: 13 amino acids. CDR3 protein: CASTQGPGAEQFF. As DNA, the CDR3 is TGCGCCAGCACCCAGGGGCCAGGGGCTGAGCAGTTCTTC. Full variable domain (remainder filled in from reference TRBV5-1 and TRBJ2-1): KAGVTQTPRYLIKTRGQQVTLSCSPISGHRSVSWYQQTPGQGLQFLFEYFSETQRNKGNFPGRFSGRQFSNSRSEMNVSTLELGDSALYLCASTQGPGAEQFFGPGTRLTVL.

Of note for this clone: Other DNA sequences within the sample encode an identical CDR3. The chain employs TRBV5-6 and TRBJ2-1; 10 bases are shared with TRBD2. The germline gives CDR1 SGHDT, CDR2 YYEEEE. Trimming cost V 0 bases and J 13 bases; bases outside gene matches: 10. The CDR3 totals 15 residues. Here the CDR3 reads CASSLGAGGRSEQFF. DNA for the CDR3: TGTGCCAGCAGCTTGGGAGCGGGGGGGCGGAGTGAACAGTTCTTC.

This chain links TRBV4-2 with TRBJ2-4, with 9 bases matching TRBD2. V was clipped by 0 bases and J by 3 bases; unmatched bases: 12. The CDR3 totals 19 residues. The germline gives CDR1 LGHNA, CDR2 YNFKEQ. CDR3 loop: CASSQEEGLAGVYKNIQYF. CDR3 nucleotides: TGTGCCAGCAGCCAAGAGGAGGGGTTAGCGGGGGTCTACAAAAACATTCAGTACTTC.

V and J are TRBV6-5 and TRBJ1-5, with 9 bases matching TRBD1. The trim removed 4 bases at V and 5 bases at J, leaving 3 bases unmatched. Germline loops: CDR1 MNHEY, CDR2 SVGAGI. This CDR3 contains 14 residues. The CDR3 region has the DNA TGTGCCAGCAGTTTCCGGGACAGGGATCAGCCCCAGCATTTT. Its translation is CASSFRDRDQPQHF.

The chain joins TRBV19 to TRBJ1-3, with a weak D call TRBD1 (6 bases). The V and J ends lost 7 bases and 1 base respectively, with 14 bases between them. Germline loops: CDR1 LNHDA, CDR2 SQIVND (reference sequence). The CDR3 totals 15 residues. The CDR3 is CASTFLDSSGNTIYF. The CDR3 region has the DNA TGTGCCAGTACCTTCTTGGACAGTTCTGGAAACACCATATATTTT.

This chain joins TRBV4-2 and TRBJ1-2; TRBD1 matches at 8 bases. Looked up from germline, CDR1 is LGHNA and CDR2 is YNFKEQ. Trimming removed 0 bases from V and 8 bases from J; junction bases left unmatched: 5. The CDR3 loop spans 14 amino acids. DNA of the CDR3: TGTGCCAGCAGCCAAGATCAGGGGGCGCGGGGCTACACCTTC. It yields the protein CASSQDQGARGYTF.

The sample holds a few counts of this clone. V usage is TRBV6-1 and J usage is TRBJ2-7; 10 bases agree with TRBD2. CDR1 is MNHNS and CDR2 is SASEGT in the germline V gene. V gave up 7 bases and J gave up 4 bases; unmatched junction bases: 7. CDR3 length: 14 residues. CDR3 nucleotides: TGTGCCAGCAATCCAGCGGGGGGGCAGTACGAGCAGTACTTC. Its translation is CASNPAGGQYEQYF.

The chain recombines TRBV7-9 with TRBJ2-5; 11 bases are shared with TRBD1. V lost 5 bases, J lost 8 bases, and 10 bases stayed unmatched. Germline CDR1 and CDR2: SEHNR and FQNEAQ (reference sequence). The CDR3 length is 15 residues. The CDR3 reads CASSPEGTGGSTQYF. DNA of the CDR3: TGTGCCAGCAGCCCCGAAGGGACAGGGGGATCTACCCAGTACTTC.